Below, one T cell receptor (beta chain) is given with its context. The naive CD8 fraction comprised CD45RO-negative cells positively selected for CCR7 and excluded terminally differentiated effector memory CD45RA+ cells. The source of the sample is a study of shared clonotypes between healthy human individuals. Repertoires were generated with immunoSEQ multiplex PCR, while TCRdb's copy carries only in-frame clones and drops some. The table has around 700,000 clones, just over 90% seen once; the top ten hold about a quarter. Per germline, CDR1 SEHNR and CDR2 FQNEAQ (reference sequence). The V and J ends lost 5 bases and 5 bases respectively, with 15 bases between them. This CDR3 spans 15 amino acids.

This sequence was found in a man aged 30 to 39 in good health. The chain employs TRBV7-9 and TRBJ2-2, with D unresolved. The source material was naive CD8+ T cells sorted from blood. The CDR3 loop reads CASSLAGIHTGELFF. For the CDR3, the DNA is TGTGCCAGCAGCCTTGCTGGGATTCATACCGGGGAGCTGTTTTTT.